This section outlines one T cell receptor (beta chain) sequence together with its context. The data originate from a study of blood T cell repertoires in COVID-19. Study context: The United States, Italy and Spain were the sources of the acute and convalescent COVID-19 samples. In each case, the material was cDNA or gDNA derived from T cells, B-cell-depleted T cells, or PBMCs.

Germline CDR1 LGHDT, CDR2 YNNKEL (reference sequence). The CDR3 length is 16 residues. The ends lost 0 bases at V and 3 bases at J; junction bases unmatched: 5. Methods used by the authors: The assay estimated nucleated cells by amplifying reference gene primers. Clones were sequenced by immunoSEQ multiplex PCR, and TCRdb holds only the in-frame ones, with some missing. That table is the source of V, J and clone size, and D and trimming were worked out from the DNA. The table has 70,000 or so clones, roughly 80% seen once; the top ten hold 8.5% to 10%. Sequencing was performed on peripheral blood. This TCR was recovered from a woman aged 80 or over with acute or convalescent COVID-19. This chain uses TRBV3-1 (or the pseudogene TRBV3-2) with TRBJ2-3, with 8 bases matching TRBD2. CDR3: CASSQDSGGPTDTQYF. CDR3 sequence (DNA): TGTGCCAGCAGCCAAGACTCGGGGGGGCCAACAGATACGCAGTATTTT.